The sequence of this T cell receptor (beta chain) was determined in a study of blood T cell repertoires in COVID-19. Study at large: Acute and convalescent COVID-19 samples came from the United States, Italy and Spain. PBMCs, B-cell-depleted T cells, or T cells provided the cDNA or gDNA that made up the material.

This CDR3 is 13 amino acids long. Original data processing: Amplified reference gene primers provided the basis for estimating nucleated cell counts. Sequencing used immunoSEQ multiplex PCR; TCRdb keeps in-frame clones, though not all of them. For V, J and clone size, that table is used; D and trimming come from the DNA. Of fewer than 700,000 clones listed, less than 90% are singletons. Enrolled during active infection, Seattle patients were then followed longitudinally. The sequence was collected from a woman aged 45-65 years with COVID-19, enrolled during active disease. The sequenced sample was peripheral blood. The V call is TRBV7-5, the J call TRBJ2-1; TRBD1, the table's D call, was not compared with the DNA. TRBV7-5 is designated a pseudogene. For the CDR3, the DNA is TGTGCCAGCAGCTGGGACAGGGGAAATGAGCAGTTCTTC. Translated: CASSWDRGNEQFF.